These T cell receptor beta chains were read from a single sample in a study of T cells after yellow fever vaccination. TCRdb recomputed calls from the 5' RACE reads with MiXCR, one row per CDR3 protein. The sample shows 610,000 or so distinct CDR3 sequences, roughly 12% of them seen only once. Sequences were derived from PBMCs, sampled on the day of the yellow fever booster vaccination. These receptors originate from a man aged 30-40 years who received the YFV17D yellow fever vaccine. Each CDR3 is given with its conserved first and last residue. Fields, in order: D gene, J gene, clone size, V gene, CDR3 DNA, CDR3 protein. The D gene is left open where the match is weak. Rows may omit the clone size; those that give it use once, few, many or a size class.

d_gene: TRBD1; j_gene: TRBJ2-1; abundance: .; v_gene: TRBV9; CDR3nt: TGTGCCAGCAGCGTGGGACAGGGAACCTACAATGAGCAGTTCTTC; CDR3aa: CASSVGQGTYNEQFF
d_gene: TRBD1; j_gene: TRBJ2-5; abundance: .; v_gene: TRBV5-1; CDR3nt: TGCGCCAGCAGCCCCGTCCCAGGGGGCTTAGCCCCTCAAGAGACCCAGTACTTC; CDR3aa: CASSPVPGGLAPQETQYF
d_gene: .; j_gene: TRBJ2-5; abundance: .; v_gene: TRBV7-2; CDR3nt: TGTGCCAGGAGCCCTAGACAGGCGTCGGGTCAAGAGACCCAGTACTTC; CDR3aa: CARSPRQASGQETQYF
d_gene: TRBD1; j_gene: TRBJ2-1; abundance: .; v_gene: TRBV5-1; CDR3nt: TGCGCCAGCAGAAAGGACAGGGGGCGAGCGAATGAGCAGTTCTTC; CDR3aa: CASRKDRGRANEQFF
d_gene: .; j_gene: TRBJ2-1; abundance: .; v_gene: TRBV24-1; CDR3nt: TGTGCCACCAGTGATCCCCGTGGACCGTACAATGAGCAGTTCTTC; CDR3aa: CATSDPRGPYNEQFF
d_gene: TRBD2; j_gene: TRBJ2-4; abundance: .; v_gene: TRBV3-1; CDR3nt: TGTGCCAGCAGCCAATTTCTAGCGGTAGCCAAAAACATTCAGTACTTC; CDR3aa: CASSQFLAVAKNIQYF
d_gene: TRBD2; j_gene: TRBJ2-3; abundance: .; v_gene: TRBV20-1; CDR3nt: TGCAGTGCTAGCGGGACTAGCGGCACAGATACGCAGTATTTT; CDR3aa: CSASGTSGTDTQYF
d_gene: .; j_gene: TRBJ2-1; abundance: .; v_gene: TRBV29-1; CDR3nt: TGCAGCGTTGAAGATCTTCTCGGGAGTGCCTACAATGAGCAGTTCTTC; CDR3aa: CSVEDLLGSAYNEQFF
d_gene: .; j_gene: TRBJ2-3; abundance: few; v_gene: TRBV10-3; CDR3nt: TGTGCCATCAGTGCCTCAGATTACACAGATACGCAGTATTTT; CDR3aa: CAISASDYTDTQYF
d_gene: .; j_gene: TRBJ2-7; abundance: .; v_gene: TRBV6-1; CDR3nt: TGTGCCAGCAGTCCGGAGGGGCGGTCCTACGAGCAGTACTTC; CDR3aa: CASSPEGRSYEQYF
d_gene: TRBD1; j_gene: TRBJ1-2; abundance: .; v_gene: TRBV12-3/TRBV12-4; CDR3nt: TGTGCCAGCAGTAGGGGACAGGGGGCTTGGTATGGCTACACCTTC; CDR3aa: CASSRGQGAWYGYTF
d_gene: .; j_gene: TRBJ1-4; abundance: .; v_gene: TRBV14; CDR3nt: TGTGCCAGCAGCTTACAGGGAGGGGAAAAACTGTTTTTT; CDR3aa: CASSLQGGEKLFF
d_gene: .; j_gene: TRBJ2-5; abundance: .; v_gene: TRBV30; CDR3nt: TGTGCCTGGAGTGGGTGGGGAGAGACCCAGTACTTC; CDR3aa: CAWSGWGETQYF
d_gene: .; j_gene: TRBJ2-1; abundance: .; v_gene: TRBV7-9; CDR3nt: TGTGCCAGCAGCCCAGCAGGGTGGTTTGAGCAGTTCTTC; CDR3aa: CASSPAGWFEQFF
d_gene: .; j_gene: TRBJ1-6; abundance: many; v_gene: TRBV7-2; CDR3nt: TGTGCCAGCAGCTTAAAAGGGGACTCACCCCTCCACTTT; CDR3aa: CASSLKGDSPLHF
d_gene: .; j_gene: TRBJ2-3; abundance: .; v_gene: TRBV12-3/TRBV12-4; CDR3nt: TGTGCCAGCAGTTTAGTCCTTTGGCCTAGTCGTGGGACCGGGTCTAGCACAGATACGCAGTATTTT; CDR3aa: CASSLVLWPSRGTGSSTDTQYF
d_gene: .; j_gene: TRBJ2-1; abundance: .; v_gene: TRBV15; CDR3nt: TGTGCCACCAGCAGAGATGATTCTTGGCGGGGTTCCTACAATGAGCAGTTCTTC; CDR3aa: CATSRDDSWRGSYNEQFF
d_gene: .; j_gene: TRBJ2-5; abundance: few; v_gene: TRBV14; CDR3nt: TGTGCCAGCAGCCAAGAGATTACAGTCGGCACCCAGTACTTC; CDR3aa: CASSQEITVGTQYF
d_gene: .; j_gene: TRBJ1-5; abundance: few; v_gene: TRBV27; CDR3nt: TGTGCCAGCAGTCCCCTCGGCAGCAATCAGCCCCAGCATTTT; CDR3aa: CASSPLGSNQPQHF
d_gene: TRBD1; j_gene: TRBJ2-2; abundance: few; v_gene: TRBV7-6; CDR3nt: TGTGCCAGCAGCTTATCCAGGGGGCTTGGGGAGCTGTTTTTT; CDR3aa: CASSLSRGLGELFF
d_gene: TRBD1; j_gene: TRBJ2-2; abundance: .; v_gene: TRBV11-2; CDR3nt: TGTGCCAGCAGCTTTACGGGACAGCGATTTACCGGGGAGCTGTTTTTT; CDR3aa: CASSFTGQRFTGELFF
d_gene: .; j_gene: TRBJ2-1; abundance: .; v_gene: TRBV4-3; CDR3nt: TGCGCCAGCAGCCAAGATAGGGCAGTTGAGCAGTTCTTC; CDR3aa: CASSQDRAVEQFF
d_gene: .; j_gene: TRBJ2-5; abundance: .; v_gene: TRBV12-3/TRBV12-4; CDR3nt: TGTGCCAGCAGTTTAGGTGACCTCCAAGAGACCCAGTACTTC; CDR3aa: CASSLGDLQETQYF
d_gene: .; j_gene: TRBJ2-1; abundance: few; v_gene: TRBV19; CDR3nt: TGTGCCAGTAGACAGGCAACCGCCTACAATGAGCAGTTCTTC; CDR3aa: CASRQATAYNEQFF